The clone carrying this T cell receptor (beta chain) was observed a few times. The antigen remains unidentified. The sample is drawn from a study of T cell repertoires in cytomegalovirus infection. The wider study: A matching HLA type, together with CMV infection, was signaled by public TCR beta signatures. Study-level results: Carriers of CMV and the relevant HLA type were discriminated by public TCR beta frequency. In two of eight donors, the top clonotype was HLA-C-restricted CMV-specific.

TCRdb reanalysed the reads using MiXCR and keeps one entry per CDR3 protein. The repertoire holds 680,000 or so distinct CDR3 sequences, roughly 35% seen once, with around 3% in the top ten. CDR3 length: 15 amino acids. CDR1 and CDR2 (germline): MNHNS, SASEGT. V was trimmed by 1 base and J by 7 bases, leaving 16 bases between them. This sequence was found in a human donor in good health (CMV status not recorded). Some clones in this sample may be carry-over from other donors' samples. Sequenced sample: PBMCs. V is TRBV6-1 and J is TRBJ1-1; no definite D call. CDR3 amino acids: CASSEVLHSGDEAFF. The DNA of the CDR3 is TGTGCCAGCAGTGAAGTATTGCACAGCGGCGATGAAGCTTTCTTT.